This T cell receptor beta chain is drawn from a study of cytomegalovirus exposure and HLA in healthy donors. PCR involved 60 Vbeta and 13 Jbeta primers. Measured with immunoSEQ multiplex PCR; TCRdb has only the in-frame clones, and not every one. The sample holds under 250,000 clones; roughly 85% are singletons and the top ten take 0.2% to 0.25%. Germline values: CDR1 MNHNS, CDR2 SASEGT. This CDR3 has 14 amino acids. Germline trimming cut 7 bases from V and 0 bases from J; bases unmatched to any gene: 4. This receptor was taken from a girl aged 2 to 9 in good health and CMV-seronegative. The rearrangement joins TRBV6-1 to TRBJ1-2; the match to TRBD1 covers 8 bases. The sample comprised PBMCs. CDR3 DNA: TGTGCCAGCAACAGGGGGGGTTCTAACTATGGCTACACCTTC. It yields the protein CASNRGGSNYGYTF.